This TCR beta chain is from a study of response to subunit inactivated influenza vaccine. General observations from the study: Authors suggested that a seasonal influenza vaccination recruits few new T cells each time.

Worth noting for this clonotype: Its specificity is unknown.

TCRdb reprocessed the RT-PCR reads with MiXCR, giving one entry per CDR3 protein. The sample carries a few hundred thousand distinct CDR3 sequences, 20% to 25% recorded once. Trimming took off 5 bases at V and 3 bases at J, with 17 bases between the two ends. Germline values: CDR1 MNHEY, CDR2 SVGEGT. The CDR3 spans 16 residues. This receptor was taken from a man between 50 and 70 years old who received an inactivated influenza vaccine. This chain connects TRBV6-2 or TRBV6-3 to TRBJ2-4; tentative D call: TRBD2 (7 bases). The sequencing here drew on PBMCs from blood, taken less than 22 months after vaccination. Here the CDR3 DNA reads TGTGCCAGCAGTCCTGGGGGGGGCTCGAGCAAAAACATTCAGTACTTC. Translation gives CASSPGGGSSKNIQYF.